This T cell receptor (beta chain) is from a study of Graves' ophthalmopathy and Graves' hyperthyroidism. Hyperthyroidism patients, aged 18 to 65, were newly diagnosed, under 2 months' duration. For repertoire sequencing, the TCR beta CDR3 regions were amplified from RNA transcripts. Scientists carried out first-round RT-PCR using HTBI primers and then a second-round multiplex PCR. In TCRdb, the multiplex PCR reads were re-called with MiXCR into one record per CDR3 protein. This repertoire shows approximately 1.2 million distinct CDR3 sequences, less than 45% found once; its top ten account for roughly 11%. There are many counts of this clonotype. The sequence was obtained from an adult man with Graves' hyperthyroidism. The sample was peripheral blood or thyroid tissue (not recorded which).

This CDR3 is CASSERGIYGYTF. The CDR3 DNA reads as TGTGCCAGCAGTGAACGGGGCATCTACGGCTACACCTTC. The V gene is TRBV2, the J gene TRBJ1-2; weak D call: TRBD1 (5 bases). Germline values: CDR1 SNHLY, CDR2 FYNNEI. V shed 2 bases and J shed 8 bases, with 12 bases lying between them. The CDR3 sequence is 13 residues long.